This TCR beta chain originates from a study of T-cell memory formation after mild COVID-19. Study background: Most TCR clusters belonged to a single donor. General observations from the study: Clones contracting day 15 to 85 were balanced CD4/CD8; later expanders leaned CD4+.

TCRdb re-analysed the 5' RACE reads in MiXCR, keeping a single row per CDR3 protein. The sample shows roughly 450,000 distinct CDR3 sequences, 15% to 20% of them seen only once. V was cut by 2 bases and J by 6 bases, with 15 bases left in between. Germline V gene data show CDR1 as SGHTA and CDR2 as FQGNSA. The CDR3 extends over 15 amino acids. This clonotype showed up just a few times. Its antigen is unidentified. The rearrangement uses TRBV7-2 and TRBJ2-3; D is unclear. This TCR was sampled from a man aged 18 to 30 who had mild COVID-19 (a few samples of this study predate the infection). Cell type and time point are not known. What was sequenced was PBMCs or a T cell subset sorted from them (not recorded which). The CDR3 loop reads CASSLQGNFGDTQYF. CDR3 coding DNA: TGTGCCAGCAGCTTACAAGGGAATTTCGGGGATACGCAGTATTTT. The variable domain in full, with the rest retrieved from reference TRBV7-2 and TRBJ2-3, is GAGVSQSPSNKVTEKGKDVELRCDPISGHTALYWYRQSLGQGLEFLIYFQGNSAPDKSGLPSDRFSAERTGGSVSTLTIQRTQQEDSAVYLCASSLQGNFGDTQYFGPGTRLTVL.